This T cell receptor (beta chain) emerged from a study of vaccination and CD4 T cells after COVID-19 (dated by TCRdb to the early 2020s). With respect to the entire study: Convalescent patients had a positive SARS-CoV-2 result on nasal swab PCR, and of these patients, several had mild disease and one had severe disease. Post-COVID blood samples were collected from convalescent patients a median of approximately 93 days after diagnosis, with a range of roughly 35 to 180 days. Post-vaccine blood samples were collected a median of approximately 68 days after the second vaccine dose, ranging from roughly 12 to 250 days. As controls, cultures received a CEFX viral epitope pool (the positive control), an HIV-1 Nef peptide pool (the negative control), or no peptide at all. Each participant got two doses of either the Pfizer-BioNTech BNT162b2 vaccine (n=8) or the Moderna mRNA-1273 vaccine (n=2). For stimulating the cultures, overlapping spike peptide pools were used, derived from SARS-CoV-2 as well as from the common cold coronaviruses HCoV-NL63, HCoV-OC43 and HCoV-229E. In 10 COVID-19 convalescent patients and several infection-naive healthy vaccine recipients, the spike-specific CD4+ TCR repertoire before mRNA vaccination was compared with the repertoire after mRNA vaccination. The convalescent cohort comprised six males and four females, including two Hispanic individuals, seven Caucasians, two Asians and one multiracial person. What the authors observed across the whole study: The number of convalescent patients in the study was relatively small, and the study did not examine early timepoints following natural infection. An increase in the median number of SARS-CoV-2-reactive clonotypes from 21 after infection to 38 after vaccination was observed, but the change was not found to be significant. In convalescent patients, a median about 86% of post-vaccine SARS-CoV-2-reactive clones were detected only after vaccination, and vaccine-specific priming was suggested by this finding. Of the vaccine-specific clones found in convalescent patients, nearly all (304 of 307) were mono-reactive for SARS-CoV-2 spike instead of being cross-reactive with common cold coronaviruses.

The germline V gene (reference sequence) gives CDR1 as LNHDA and CDR2 as SQIVND. V and J lose 8 bases and 1 base, and a span of 15 bases separates them. There are 15 amino acids in the CDR3, from cysteine to phenylalanine inclusive. CDR3 DNA only is kept here, 45 bases in frame from base 1. Libraries came from PCR. TCR sequencing of DNA from cultured CD4+ T cells used the Oncomine TCR Beta short-read assay at the Johns Hopkins FTIC core. The QIAamp micro DNA kit was used to extract genomic DNA from the cultured CD4+ T cells. Oncomine TCR Beta libraries made from cultured CD4+ T cells were pooled using unique dual indexes and sequenced on an Illumina iSeq 100. The published analysis was carried out like this. Non-productive sequences were removed, and CDR3s not starting with C, not ending with F or W, or shorter than 7 amino acids were discarded. The MANAFEST web application identified antigen-specific clonotypes by comparing peptide-stimulated wells against reference wells and other culture wells. Positive clones required FDR below 0.05, an odds ratio above 5, and productive frequency above 0.1% in at least two of three replicate wells. Cross-reactive clonotypes were defined as significantly expanded in both SARS-CoV-2 spike wells and at least one common cold coronavirus spike condition. Similarity between CDR3 sequences was evaluated in R version 3.6.1 using Levenshtein distances (stringdist) and unrooted phylogenetic trees (ape). Using fastp trimming at Q25 and MiXCR clonotype assembly, TCRdb reanalyzed the public sequencing data and kept in-frame beta chains. Rows are unified per CDR3 protein, each entry keeping the most common DNA and genes. TCRdb assigned the V and J calls; the authors' analysis was not used. This sample gives 28,000 or so distinct CDR3 sequences in total; less than 50% of them show up just once. The biggest ten clones account for roughly a tenth of the sample.

With regard to this clonotype: No antigen is known for it. Base-call qualities are not available, and no considerably larger clone is one nucleotide away.

Per the publication, the treatment or condition label means: roughly 11-day PBMC culture with coronavirus spike peptide pools or control peptides (ViraFEST assay). The ViraFEST assay, used in the study, expanded antigen-specific T cells with peptide pools and then identified the expanded clonotypes through TCR sequencing. The convalescent patients' positive SARS-CoV-2 PCR tests were from March to December 2020, which was before the Alpha, Beta and Delta variants emerged in the United States. Each well held 2 million or so PBMCs cultured in IMDM containing around 5% human AB serum and approximately 9.6 IU/ml IL-2, with 7.5 to 10 ug/ml peptide pools added. On days 3 and 7, half of the culture medium was replaced with fresh IL-2-containing medium. After 10 days of culture, CD4+ T cells were isolated by negative selection with the EasySep CD4+ T cell isolation kit. PBMCs were separated from whole blood using Ficoll-Paque Plus gradient centrifugation and then either used fresh or cryopreserved at -140C. Triplicate wells were generally used for each culture condition.

This TCR was recovered from a human donor who had recovered from COVID-19. The chain was built from TRBV19 and TRBJ1-5; tentative D gene TRBD1, with 5 bases matching. Sequencing used CD4+ T cells from blood, cultured in vitro. The sequence in DNA is TGTGCCAGTGTTCCGGGACCGGTAAGCAATCAGCCCCAGCATTTT. It specifies CASVPGPVSNQPQHF. Reference TRBV19 and TRBJ1-5 genes cover what lies past the CDR3, so the full variable domain is DGGITQSPKYLFRKEGQNVTLSCEQNLNHDAMYWYRQDPGQGLRLIYYSQIVNDFQKGDIAEGYSVSREKKESFPLTVTSAQKNPTAFYLCASVPGPVSNQPQHFGDGTRLSIL.